These 18 T cell receptor beta chains originate from one sample sequenced in a study of shared clonotypes between healthy human individuals. Method: immunoSEQ multiplex PCR; TCRdb's copy keeps in-frame clones and lacks some. Among 900,000 to 1,200,000 clones, about 80% were seen once, and the ten largest hold around 0.61%. Input material: memory CD4+ T cells from PBMCs. This sample's subset: CD45RA-negative fraction. The receptors here all came from a man aged 18-30 years in good health. Some clones in this sample may be carry-over from other donors' samples.

The table lists this clone with a few counts. J is TRBJ2-7 and V is TRBV28, with TRBD2 identical over 10 bases. J gave up 3 bases and V 2 bases, and 4 bases lay outside the gene matches. The length of the CDR3 is 15 residues. The germline V gene has CDR1 MDHEN and CDR2 SYDVKM. The CDR3 coding sequence is TGTGCCAGCAGTTTAAGTCCTAGCGGGAGCTACGAGCAGTACTTC. Translated, it gives CASSLSPSGSYEQYF.

The gene calls are TRBV30 and TRBJ2-4; no clear D gene. This CDR3 is built from 13 residues. Germline V gives CDR1 GTSNPN, CDR2 SVGIG (reference sequence). Trimming shortened V by 4 bases and J by 1 base, and 8 bases separated the two germline ends. This chain's CDR3 is CAWKGWAKNIQYF. The CDR3 region has the DNA TGTGCCTGGAAGGGTTGGGCCAAAAACATTCAGTACTTC.

The chain couples TRBV13 to TRBJ2-7; 11 bases fit TRBD2. V lost 5 bases and J lost 4; bases outside the gene matches: 4. The CDR3 runs to 14 residues. In germline, CDR1 is PRHDT, CDR2 FYEKMQ (reference sequence). The CDR3 sequence is CASSPGTSGYEQYF. For the CDR3, the DNA is TGTGCCAGCAGCCCTGGGACTAGCGGATACGAGCAGTACTTC.

V is TRBV7-7 and J is TRBJ2-2, with no clear D. The CDR3 runs 14 residues. Trimming cost V 2 bases and J 2 bases, with 6 bases left between them. From germline, CDR1 is SSHAT and CDR2 FNYEAQ (reference sequence). The CDR3, as DNA: TGTGCCAGCAGCTTAAAACGCAACACCGGGGAGCTGTTTTTT. Protein product: CASSLKRNTGELFF.

This clone was seen a handful of times. This chain uses TRBV7-2 with TRBJ2-1; D is perhaps TRBD2 (5 bases). Germline CDR1 reads SGHTA; CDR2 reads FQGNSA. Trimming removed 1 base at V and 13 bases at J, with 17 bases between. The CDR3 is made up of 14 amino acids. The CDR3 loop reads CASSLVLSHGLQFF. Written as DNA, the CDR3 is TGTGCCAGCAGCTTAGTACTATCCCACGGACTCCAGTTCTTC.

Details on this clone: Other nucleotide sequences from this sample produce the same CDR3. The rearrangement joins TRBV30 to TRBJ2-3; D gene ambiguous. Between the trimmed V and J ends, which lost 1 base and 6 bases, there was a span of 5 bases. The CDR3 has 11 residues. Germline lookup yields CDR1 GTSNPN and CDR2 SVGIG (reference sequence). CDR3 amino acids: CAWSARDTQYF. As DNA, the CDR3 is TGTGCCTGGAGTGCCAGGGATACGCAGTATTTT. Drawing the rest from reference TRBV30 and TRBJ2-3, the complete variable domain is SQTIHQWPATLVQPVGSPLSLECTVEGTSNPNLYWYRQAAGRGLQLLFYSVGIGQISSEVPQNLSASRPQDRQFILSSKKLLLSDSGFYLCAWSARDTQYFGPGTRLTVL.

The sample holds one count of this clone. This chain joins TRBV6-5 and TRBJ2-7; tentatively, D is TRBD2 (6 bases). V gave up 6 bases and J gave up 0 bases, with 12 bases separating them. The V gene's germline CDR1 is MNHEY and CDR2 SVGAGI. There are 14 residues in the CDR3. In nucleotides, the CDR3 is TGTGCCAGCAGGGACCGACTAGACTCCTACGAGCAGTACTTC. Amino acids: CASRDRLDSYEQYF.

Of note for this clone: This probably arose from a read error, given a far larger clone one base away. The J gene is TRBJ2-5, the V gene TRBV30; D may be TRBD1 or TRBD2 (5 bases each). This CDR3 has 13 amino acids. V lost 5 bases to trimming and J lost 7 bases, with 17 bases between them. Germline V CDR1 and CDR2: GTSNPN, SVGIG (reference sequence). Written as DNA, the CDR3 is TGTGCCTGGGCTCTTCGAAAGGGGACGACCCAGTACTTC. Amino acids: CAWALRKGTTQYF.

The rearrangement uses TRBV5-1 and TRBJ1-3, with TRBD1 identical over 8 bases. This CDR3 spans 16 amino acids. CDR1 and CDR2 from the germline V gene are SGHRS and YFSETQ. The junction had 7 bases not matched to a gene; V was cut back by 4 bases and J by 1 base. The CDR3 bases are TGCGCCAGCAGCCTGGACAGGGAGTTTTCTGGAAACACCATATATTTT. This gives the protein CASSLDREFSGNTIYF.

A note on this clone: A much larger clonotype is one base distant, so this may be a read error. This chain connects TRBV11-2 to TRBJ2-5, with TRBD2 identical over 10 bases. The CDR3 spans 15 residues. CDR1 is SGHAT and CDR2 is FQNNGV in the germline V gene. The CDR3: CASSFGLAEQETQHF. Written as DNA, the CDR3 is TGTGCCAGCAGCTTTGGACTAGCGGAACAAGAGACCCAGCACTTC.

This clone was recorded once. The sample holds other DNA sequences that translate to the same CDR3. The rearrangement uses TRBV4-1 and TRBJ1-5; D may be TRBD1 (5 bases). V was cut by 1 base and J by 5 bases, with 12 bases left in between. Germline V gene data show CDR1 as MGHRA and CDR2 as YSYEKL. This CDR3 is built from 15 residues. The CDR3 reads CASSQVSGGDQPQHF. The CDR3 nucleotides read TGCGCCAGCAGCCAAGTAAGCGGGGGGGATCAGCCCCAGCATTTT.

This clone was counted once. V is TRBV4-2 and J is TRBJ2-5; the D gene is possibly TRBD1 (6 bases). From germline, CDR1 is LGHNA and CDR2 YNFKEQ. CDR3 size: 13 residues. V was clipped by 0 bases and J by 7 bases, with 9 bases between them. The CDR3 sequence is CASSQERGWTQYF. Written as DNA, the CDR3 is TGTGCCAGCAGCCAAGAAAGGGGGTGGACCCAGTACTTC.

The V gene is TRBV6-1, the J gene TRBJ2-7; TRBD1 matches at 9 bases. V was clipped by 6 bases and J by 7 bases; unmatched bases: 13. This CDR3 is 15 amino acids long. CDR1 is MNHNS, CDR2 SASEGT, per germline. CDR3 amino acids: CASREPGTGFNEQYF. The CDR3 DNA reads as TGTGCCAGCAGGGAACCCGGGACAGGGTTTAATGAGCAGTACTTC.

The V call is TRBV28, the J call TRBJ2-7; D assignment may be TRBD1 or TRBD2 (5 bases each). V was clipped by 6 bases and J by 4 bases, with 19 bases between them. Germline CDR1 is MDHEN and CDR2 is SYDVKM. This CDR3 region has 15 residues. CDR3 sequence (DNA): TGTGCCAGCAGGAGGAGTGGGACCACCACTTACGAGCAGTACTTC. It codes for CASRRSGTTTYEQYF.

The chain combines TRBV6-5 with TRBJ1-4, with D maybe TRBD1 (5 bases). This CDR3 contains 15 residues. V lost 5 bases and J 5 bases, leaving 15 bases between the germline ends. Germline-derived CDR1 and CDR2 are MNHEY and SVGAGI. This CDR3 is CASSLGGGANEKLFF. The CDR3 coding sequence is TGTGCCAGCAGTCTTGGGGGGGGAGCCAATGAAAAACTGTTTTTT.

This chain joins TRBV30 and TRBJ1-6, with D uncertain. The CDR3 has 15 residues. CDR1 is GTSNPN, CDR2 SVGIG, per germline (reference sequence). Trimming took off 2 bases at V and 9 bases at J, with 17 bases between the two ends. The CDR3 nucleotides read TGTGCCTGGAGTCCGATCGCTAATCTAATTTCACCCCTCCACTTT. Protein product: CAWSPIANLISPLHF.

This clone is a singleton in its sample. V is TRBV4-3 and J is TRBJ2-6; D is perhaps TRBD2 (6 bases). The CDR3 length is 18 residues. Germline V gene data show CDR1 as LGHNA and CDR2 as YSLEER. Trimming shortened V by 1 base and J by 2 bases, and 15 bases separated the two germline ends. In DNA, the CDR3 is TGCGCCAGCAGCCAAGTGGGGGGAGGTAAGGCTGGGGCCAACGTCCTGACTTTC. Its translation is CASSQVGGGKAGANVLTF.

About this clone: This likely reflects a read error, since a far larger clone is one base away. The rearrangement joins TRBV11-3 to TRBJ2-5; no definite D call. Germline loops: CDR1 SGHNT, CDR2 YENEEA. This CDR3 spans 14 amino acids. With 5 bases removed from V and 7 bases from J, the gap between germline ends came to 17 bases. The CDR3 reads CASSRTTDETTQYF. The CDR3 DNA sequence: TGTGCCAGCAGCCGCACCACCGACGAGACGACCCAGTACTTC. Complete variable domain (other parts from reference TRBV11-3 and TRBJ2-5): EAGVVQSPRYKIIEKKQPVAFWCNPISGHNTLYWYLQNLGQGPELLIRYENEEAVDDSQLPKDRFSAERLKGVDSTLKIQPAELGDSAVYLCASSRTTDETTQYFGPGTRLLVL.